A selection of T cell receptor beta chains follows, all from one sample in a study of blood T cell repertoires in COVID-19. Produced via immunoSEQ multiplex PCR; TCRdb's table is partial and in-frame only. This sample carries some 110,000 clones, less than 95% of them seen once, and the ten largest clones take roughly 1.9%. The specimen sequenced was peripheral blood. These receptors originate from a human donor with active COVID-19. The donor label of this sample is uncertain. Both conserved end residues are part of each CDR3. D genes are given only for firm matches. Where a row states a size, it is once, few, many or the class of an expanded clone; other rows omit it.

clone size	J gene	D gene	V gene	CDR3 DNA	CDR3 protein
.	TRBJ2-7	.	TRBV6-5	TGTGCCAGCACTATCGGCTACGAGCAGTACTTC	CASTIGYEQYF
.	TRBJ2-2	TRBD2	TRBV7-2	TGTGCCAGCTGCTTCGTTCCTCGCGGGGGGGCCGGGACCGGGGAGCTGTTTTTT	CASCFVPRGGAGTGELFF
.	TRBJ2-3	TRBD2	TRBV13	TGTGCCAGCAGCCCCCAGGTCGGACTAGCGGGGACAGATACGCAGTATTTT	CASSPQVGLAGTDTQYF
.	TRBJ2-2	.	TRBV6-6	TGTGCCAGCACCACGGGACACGAAAACACCGGGGAGCTGTTTTTT	CASTTGHENTGELFF
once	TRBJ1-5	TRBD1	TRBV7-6	TGTGCCAGCAGCTTAGGAGGGGGCCAGCTCAATCAGCCCCAGCATTTT	CASSLGGGQLNQPQHF
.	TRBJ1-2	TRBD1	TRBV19	TGTGCCAGTAGTCCTCAGGGGGCGGGCAACTATGGCTACACCTTC	CASSPQGAGNYGYTF
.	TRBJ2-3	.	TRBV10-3	TGTGCCATCAATACAGGGCCAGGTAGCACAGATACGCAGTATTTT	CAINTGPGSTDTQYF
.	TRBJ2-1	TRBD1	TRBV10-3	TGTGCCATCCGGACTGGATTCGGGACAGCCCTGGATGAGCAGTTCTTC	CAIRTGFGTALDEQFF
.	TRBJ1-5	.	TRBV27	TGTGCCAGCAGTTCACGAGTGGGCAATCAGCCCCAGCATTTT	CASSSRVGNQPQHF
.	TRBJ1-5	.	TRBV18	TGTGCCAGCTCACCGGGGCAAGGGCCCCAGCATTTT	CASSPGQGPQHF
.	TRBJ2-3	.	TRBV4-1	TGCGCCAGCAGCCAGCCGCCGGGTTATACGCAGTATTTT	CASSQPPGYTQYF
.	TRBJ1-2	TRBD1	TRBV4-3	TGCGCCAGCAGCCCTCGGACAGGGGTTGGCTACACCTTC	CASSPRTGVGYTF
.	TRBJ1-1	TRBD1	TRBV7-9	TGTGCCAGCAGCTTAAACAGGGGGTTTACTGAAGCTTTCTTT	CASSLNRGFTEAFF
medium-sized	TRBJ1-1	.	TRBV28	TGTGCCAGCAGTTTAATCGGAGCAAACACTGAAGCTTTCTTT	CASSLIGANTEAFF
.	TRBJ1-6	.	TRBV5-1	TGCGCCAGCAGCTTGTTGGGGGCCGATTCACCCCTCCACTTT	CASSLLGADSPLHF
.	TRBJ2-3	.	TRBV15	TGTGCCACCAGCAGACCCTGGGGGGAAACAGATACGCAGTATTTT	CATSRPWGETDTQYF
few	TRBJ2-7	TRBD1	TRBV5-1	TGCGCCAGCAGCTCGGCCGGGACAGGGAGCTACGAGCAGTACTTC	CASSSAGTGSYEQYF
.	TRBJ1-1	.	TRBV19	TGTGCCACCCGGGACACCAACACTGAAGCTTTCTTT	CATRDTNTEAFF
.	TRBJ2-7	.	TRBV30	TGTGCCTGGAGGCGGGACGGAGCCTACGAGCAGTACTTC	CAWRRDGAYEQYF
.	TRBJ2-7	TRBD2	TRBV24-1	TGTGCCACCAGTGACCCTCTAGCGGGCCACTACGAGCAGTACTTC	CATSDPLAGHYEQYF
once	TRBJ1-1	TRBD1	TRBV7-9	TGTGCCAGCAGCTTACAGGGGGCGGCTGAAGCTTTCTTT	CASSLQGAAEAFF
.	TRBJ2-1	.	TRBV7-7	TGTGCTAGCAGCCCGCGGACTGCCCCCTCTAACAATGAGCAGTTCTTC	CASSPRTAPSNNEQFF
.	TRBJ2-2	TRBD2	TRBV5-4	TGTGCCAGCAGCTTGTGGGGAGGGGTCTTCTTGAACACCGGGGAGCTGTTTTTT	CASSLWGGVFLNTGELFF
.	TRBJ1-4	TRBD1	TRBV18	TGTGCCAGCTCATTCGTGACAGGGAGTGAAAAACTGTTTTTT	CASSFVTGSEKLFF
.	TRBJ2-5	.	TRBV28	TGTGCCAGCGGAACCCTTTACCGGGACATCCAAGAGACCCAGTACTTC	CASGTLYRDIQETQYF
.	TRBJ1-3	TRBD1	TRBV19	TGTGCCAGTAGTGATGACAGGGGGCAGTCTGGAAACACCATATATTTT	CASSDDRGQSGNTIYF
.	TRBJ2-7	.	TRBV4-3	TGCGCCAGCAGCCAAGATGATTACAGCCAAAGGTTCTTC	CASSQDDYSQRFF
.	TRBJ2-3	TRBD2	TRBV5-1	TGCGCCAGCAGCCCTACCGTCCTAGCGGGGGTGGCAGATACGCAGTATTTT	CASSPTVLAGVADTQYF
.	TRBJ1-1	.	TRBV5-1	TGCGCCAGCAGCTTTTCGAGGAACACTGAAGCTTTCTTT	CASSFSRNTEAFF
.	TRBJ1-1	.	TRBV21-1	TGTGCCAGCAGCAAGACAAGGCGCACTGAAGCTTTCTTT	CASSKTRRTEAFF
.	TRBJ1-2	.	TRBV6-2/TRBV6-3	TGTGCCAGCAGTTACCCCAGGGGCTTCTATGGCTACACCTTC	CASSYPRGFYGYTF
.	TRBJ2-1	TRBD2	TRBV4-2	TGTGCCAGCAGCCAAACGACTAGCGGGGGGGCCGGTGAGCAGTTCTTC	CASSQTTSGGAGEQFF
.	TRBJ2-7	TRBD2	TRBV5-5	TGTGCCAGCAGCTTAAGCGTACGGGGGGGCACACTTTATTACGAGCAGTACTTC	CASSLSVRGGTLYYEQYF
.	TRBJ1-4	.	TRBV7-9	TGTGCCAGCAGCTATCGGGCGGGGTTGCCTAATGAAAAACTGTTTTTT	CASSYRAGLPNEKLFF